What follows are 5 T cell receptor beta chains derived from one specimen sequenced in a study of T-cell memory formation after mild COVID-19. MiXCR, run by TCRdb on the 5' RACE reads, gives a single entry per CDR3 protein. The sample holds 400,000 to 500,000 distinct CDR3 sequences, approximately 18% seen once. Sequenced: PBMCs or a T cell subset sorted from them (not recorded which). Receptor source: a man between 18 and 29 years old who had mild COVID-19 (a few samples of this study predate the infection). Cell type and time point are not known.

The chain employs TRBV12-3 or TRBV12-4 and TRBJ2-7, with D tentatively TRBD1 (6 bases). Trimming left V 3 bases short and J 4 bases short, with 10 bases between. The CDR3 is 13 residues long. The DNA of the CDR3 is TGTGCCAGCAGTTTCGGACAGCCATACGAGCAGTACTTC. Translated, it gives CASSFGQPYEQYF.

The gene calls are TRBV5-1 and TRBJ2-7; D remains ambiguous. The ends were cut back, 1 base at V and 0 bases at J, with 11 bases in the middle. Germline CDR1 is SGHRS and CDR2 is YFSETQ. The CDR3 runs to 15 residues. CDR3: CASSLFGPFSYEQYF. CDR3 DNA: TGCGCCAGCAGCTTGTTTGGGCCGTTCTCCTACGAGCAGTACTTC.

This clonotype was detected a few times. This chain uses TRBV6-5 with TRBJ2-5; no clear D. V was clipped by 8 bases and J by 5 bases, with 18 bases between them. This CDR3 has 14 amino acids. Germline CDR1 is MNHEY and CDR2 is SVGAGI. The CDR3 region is CASSDVGDKETQYF. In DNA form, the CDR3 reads TGTGCCAGCTCGGACGTGGGTGATAAGGAGACCCAGTACTTC.

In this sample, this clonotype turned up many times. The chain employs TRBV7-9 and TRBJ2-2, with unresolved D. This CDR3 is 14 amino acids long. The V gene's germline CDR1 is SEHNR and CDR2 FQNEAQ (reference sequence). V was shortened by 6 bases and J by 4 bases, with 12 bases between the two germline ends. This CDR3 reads CASSSAGGTGELFF. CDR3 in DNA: TGTGCCAGCAGTTCTGCCGGCGGCACCGGGGAGCTGTTTTTT.

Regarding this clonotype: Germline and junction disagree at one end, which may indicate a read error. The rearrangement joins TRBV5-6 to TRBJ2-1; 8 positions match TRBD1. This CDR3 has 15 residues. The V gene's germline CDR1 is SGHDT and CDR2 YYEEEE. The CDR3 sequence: CPSSFLQGGHNEQFF. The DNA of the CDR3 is TGTCCCAGCAGCTTTTTACAGGGGGGCCACAATGAGCAGTTCTTC.